One sample yielded the 22 T cell receptor beta chains listed below, sequenced in a study of blood T cell repertoires in COVID-19. Some clones are missing from TCRdb's copy, which holds only in-frame ones; the method was immunoSEQ multiplex PCR. The sample yields a few hundred thousand clones, 80% to 90% seen once. The sequenced material came from PBMCs or T cells enriched from blood (not recorded which). Receptors originate from a man younger than 40 who had recovered from COVID-19.

J is TRBJ1-5 and V is TRBV30; D unclear. The germline CDR1 and CDR2 sequences are GTSNPN and SVGIG (reference sequence). This CDR3 has 13 residues. V was cut by 1 base and J by 0 bases, with 4 bases left in between. The DNA of the CDR3 is TGTGCCTGGAGTGGAGTTAGCAATCAGCCCCAGCATTTT. Its protein product is CAWSGVSNQPQHF. The full variable domain, its missing parts supplied by reference TRBV30 and TRBJ1-5, is SQTIHQWPATLVQPVGSPLSLECTVEGTSNPNLYWYRQAAGRGLQLLFYSVGIGQISSEVPQNLSASRPQDRQFILSSKKLLLSDSGFYLCAWSGVSNQPQHFGDGTRLSIL.

The rearrangement joins TRBV2 to TRBJ2-1; 9 bases fit TRBD2. Germline lookup yields CDR1 SNHLY and CDR2 FYNNEI. This CDR3 has 13 amino acids. V dropped 10 bases and J dropped 1; count of bases not matched to a gene: 2. The CDR3 DNA sequence: TGTGCCAAGGGACTAGCATCCTACAATGAGCAGTTCTTC. Protein product: CAKGLASYNEQFF.

The CDR3 DNA is TGTGCCAGCAGTCTATCGTGGACAGGGAGGCTTGACTATGGCTACACCTTC. Translation gives CASSLSWTGRLDYGYTF. V and J are TRBV28 and TRBJ1-2; TRBD1 matches 8 bases. With 5 bases clipped from V and 3 bases from J, the junction kept 14 bases outside the gene matches. The CDR3 has 17 residues. Germline V CDR1 and CDR2: MDHEN, SYDVKM.

The CDR3 is CASSRKTSGSYEQYF. In DNA, the CDR3 is TGTGCCAGTAGTAGGAAAACTAGCGGGAGTTACGAGCAGTACTTC. This chain links TRBV19 with TRBJ2-7, with 11 nucleotides matching TRBD2. Trimming took 4 bases from V and 4 from J; bases not matched to a gene: 6. CDR1 and CDR2 (germline): LNHDA, SQIVND (reference sequence). CDR3 length: 15 residues.

As DNA, the CDR3 is TGTGCCAGTAGTCCCCAAGCGGGACAGGGTCTTTACGAGCAGTACTTC. Translated, it gives CASSPQAGQGLYEQYF. The genes are TRBV19 and TRBJ2-7; 9 bases fit TRBD1. V gave up 5 bases and J gave up 4 bases; unmatched junction bases: 12. The length of the CDR3 is 16 residues. Germline CDR1 and CDR2: LNHDA and SQIVND (reference sequence).

This clone has just a few counts. The gene calls are TRBV27 and TRBJ1-3; D might be TRBD1 (5 bases). V lost 5 bases, J lost 0 bases, and 14 bases lay in between. CDR1 MNHEY and CDR2 SMNVEV come from the germline V gene (reference sequence). The CDR3 has 16 residues. Here the CDR3 reads CASSPQQDFSGNTIYF. The CDR3 nucleotides read TGTGCCAGCAGTCCCCAACAGGATTTCTCTGGAAACACCATATATTTT.

The rearrangement joins TRBV6-5 to TRBJ1-2; possible D gene TRBD1, 5 bases. Germline CDR1 MNHEY, CDR2 SVGAGI. Trimming took off 7 bases at V and 3 bases at J, with 12 bases between the two ends. The CDR3 extends over 13 amino acids. CDR3 nucleotide sequence: TGTGCCAGCATTTATGACAGAGACTATGGCTACACCTTC. It translates to CASIYDRDYGYTF.

A single count supports this clone. The V and J genes are TRBV5-1 and TRBJ2-1, with 8 bases matching TRBD2. The J segment lost 8 bases and the V segment lost 3 bases, leaving 10 bases of the junction unmatched. Germline-derived CDR1 and CDR2 are SGHRS and YFSETQ. The CDR3 loop spans 15 amino acids. CDR3 sequence reads: CASSSPSGSGDEQFF. The CDR3 nucleotides are TGCGCCAGCAGCTCGCCTAGCGGGTCCGGGGATGAGCAGTTCTTC.

V is TRBV2 and J is TRBJ2-2; a possible D gene is TRBD2 (5 bases). V was trimmed by 1 base and J by 6 bases, leaving 9 bases between them. This CDR3 is built from 14 residues. Germline CDR1 SNHLY, CDR2 FYNNEI. The CDR3 spells CASSEGRRAGELFF. The CDR3 bases are TGTGCCAGCAGTGAAGGGCGGCGGGCCGGGGAGCTGTTTTTT.

As to this clone: Other DNA sequences of this sample code for an identical CDR3. The chain links TRBV11-2 to TRBJ1-2, with D possibly TRBD1 on 6 matching bases. Trimming shortened V by 4 bases and J by 6 bases, and 9 bases separated the two germline ends. CDR1 is SGHAT and CDR2 is FQNNGV in the germline V gene. This CDR3 has 12 residues. CDR3 sequence: CASSSHRDGYTF. CDR3 in DNA: TGTGCCAGCAGCTCACACAGGGATGGCTACACCTTC.

This CDR3 is CASSLGPRLGELFF. CDR3 coding DNA: TGTGCCAGCAGCTTGGGGCCGCGGCTCGGGGAGCTGTTTTTT. The chain employs TRBV11-2 and TRBJ2-2, with D possibly TRBD1 on 5 matching bases. The CDR3 is 14 residues long. With 3 bases removed from V and 7 bases from J, the gap between germline ends came to 12 bases. The V gene's germline CDR1 is SGHAT and CDR2 FQNNGV. Full variable domain (rest looked up from reference TRBV11-2 and TRBJ2-2): EAGVAQSPRYKIIEKRQSVAFWCNPISGHATLYWYQQILGQGPKLLIQFQNNGVVDDSQLPKDRFSAERLKGVDSTLKIQPAKLEDSAVYLCASSLGPRLGELFFGEGSRLTVL.

This chain joins TRBV3-1 (or the pseudogene TRBV3-2) and TRBJ1-3; D perhaps matches TRBD1 (5 bases). V was shortened by 0 bases and J by 4 bases, with 7 bases between the two germline ends. The CDR3 sequence is 14 residues long. CDR1 LGHDT and CDR2 YNNKEL come from the germline V gene (reference sequence). This CDR3 reads CASSQDGGGNTIYF. Here the CDR3 DNA reads TGTGCCAGCAGCCAAGATGGGGGGGGAAACACCATATATTTT.

The chain carries TRBV28 and TRBJ1-1; no reliable D call. Germline CDR1 and CDR2: MDHEN and SYDVKM. The CDR3 has 15 amino acids. The V and J ends lost 6 bases and 4 bases respectively, with 18 bases between them. The CDR3 loop is CASSQMDGLGTEAFF. The CDR3 DNA sequence: TGTGCCAGCAGCCAAATGGACGGACTGGGCACTGAAGCTTTCTTT.

Details on this clone: Distinct nucleotide sequences in the sample also encode this CDR3. This chain uses TRBV7-2 with TRBJ1-1; no clear D. V was trimmed by 1 base and J by 0 bases, leaving 9 bases between them. This CDR3 is 15 amino acids long. Germline assignment: CDR1 SGHTA and CDR2 FQGNSA. Here the CDR3 DNA reads TGTGCCAGCAGCTTAGGGGGAGGAATGAACACTGAAGCTTTCTTT. Translated: CASSLGGGMNTEAFF.

This clone was picked up one time. The V call is TRBV19, the J call TRBJ2-6; D not resolved. This CDR3 spans 17 amino acids. Trimming stripped 3 bases from V and 0 bases from J, with 12 bases between. From germline, CDR1 is LNHDA and CDR2 SQIVND (reference sequence). The CDR3 here is CASSMLNKFSGANVLTF. CDR3 nucleotide sequence: TGTGCCAGTAGTATGTTAAACAAATTCTCTGGGGCCAACGTCCTGACTTTC.

The chain couples TRBV9 to TRBJ2-7; weak D call: TRBD2 (6 bases). Germline values: CDR1 SGDLS, CDR2 YYNGEE. V lost 0 bases and J 3 bases, leaving 10 bases between the germline ends. CDR3 length: 14 residues. CDR3 DNA: TGTGCCAGCAGCGTAGGGGACGGGAGCTACGAGCAGTACTTC. Translated: CASSVGDGSYEQYF.

The V and J genes are TRBV3-1 (or the pseudogene TRBV3-2) and TRBJ2-1; 15 bases fit TRBD2. Germline CDR1 LGHDT, CDR2 YNNKEL (reference sequence). V gave up 4 bases and J gave up 4 bases; unmatched junction bases: 11. The CDR3 spans 19 residues. CDR3 coding DNA: TGTGCCAGCAGCCTTCCGGGACTAGCGGGAGGTGGGGGTTACAATGAGCAGTTCTTC. Its protein product is CASSLPGLAGGGGYNEQFF.

The J gene is TRBJ1-1, the V gene TRBV30, with 9 bases that match TRBD1. V was pared by 1 base and J by 11 bases, with 14 bases of the junction left unmatched. CDR3 length: 15 residues. Looked up from germline, CDR1 is GTSNPN and CDR2 is SVGIG (reference sequence). The chain's CDR3 is CAWSEVDRGPPRAFF. CDR3 DNA: TGTGCCTGGAGTGAAGTGGACAGGGGTCCCCCAAGGGCTTTCTTT.

This clone was observed a handful of times. The genes are TRBV5-1 and TRBJ2-1, with D possibly matching TRBD2 (6 bases). The CDR3 extends over 14 amino acids. Per germline, CDR1 SGHRS and CDR2 YFSETQ. The V gene lost 5 bases and the J gene lost 3 bases, with 12 bases spanning the gap. The CDR3 DNA reads as TGCGCCAGCAGTTCCGGGACTGTCTACAATGAGCAGTTCTTC. Amino acid sequence: CASSSGTVYNEQFF.

This chain uses TRBV27 with TRBJ1-2; maybe TRBD1 (6 bases). CDR1 MNHEY and CDR2 SMNVEV come from the germline V gene (reference sequence). V gave up 0 bases and J gave up 0 bases, with 8 bases separating them. The CDR3 extends over 15 amino acids. The CDR3 DNA is TGTGCCAGCAGTTTATCGGACAGAGCTAACTATGGCTACACCTTC. This encodes CASSLSDRANYGYTF.

The chain combines TRBV30 with TRBJ2-3; maybe TRBD2 (6 bases). The CDR3 has 14 amino acids. V lost 6 bases and J 5 bases, leaving 18 bases between the germline ends. Germline assignment: CDR1 GTSNPN and CDR2 SVGIG (reference sequence). CDR3 loop: CACSPPGVGDTQYF. CDR3 sequence (DNA): TGTGCCTGCTCCCCCCCGGGAGTGGGAGATACGCAGTATTTT. The variable domain in full, with the rest retrieved from reference TRBV30 and TRBJ2-3, is SQTIHQWPATLVQPVGSPLSLECTVEGTSNPNLYWYRQAAGRGLQLLFYSVGIGQISSEVPQNLSASRPQDRQFILSSKKLLLSDSGFYLCACSPPGVGDTQYFGPGTRLTVL.

Remarks on this clone: Distinct nucleotide sequences in the sample also encode this CDR3. The genes are TRBV2 and TRBJ1-3; D is possibly TRBD1 (6 bases). The ends were cut back, 5 bases at V and 4 bases at J, with 9 bases in the middle. The germline gives CDR1 SNHLY, CDR2 FYNNEI. The CDR3 extends over 13 amino acids. The CDR3 here is CASSTGSGNTIYF. The CDR3 DNA reads TGTGCCAGCAGTACAGGGTCCGGAAACACCATATATTTT.